This T cell receptor (beta chain) originates from a study of T cell changes during pregnancy in multiple sclerosis. The CDR3 has 15 amino acids. With V trimmed by 5 bases and J by 6 bases, 12 bases remained unmatched. CDR1 and CDR2 from the germline V gene are GTSNPN and SVGIG (reference sequence). This clone has a single count. The protocol was immunoSEQ multiplex PCR, while the TCRdb copy is restricted to in-frame clones and leaves out a portion. The sample yields fewer than 140,000 clones, about 90% seen once. The clonotype was recovered from a female donor with multiple sclerosis, enrolled in a pregnancy study. Sample: peripheral blood, taken before pregnancy. This chain joins TRBV30 and TRBJ1-4, with 7 bases matching TRBD1. The CDR3 DNA follows: TGTGCCTGGTCCAGGGGGGCCGGGGGGGATGAAAAACTGTTTTTT. It is translated as CAWSRGAGGDEKLFF.